These 10 T cell receptor beta chains were sequenced from one sample in a study of CD8 T cells in ankylosing spondylitis. TCRdb fed the 5' RACE reads into MiXCR, producing one record per CDR3 protein. Of about 400,000 distinct CDR3 sequences in the sample, around 20% are singletons; the top ten hold around 12%. The sequenced sample consisted of blood, either unsorted or a sorted T cell fraction (not recorded which). The receptor source for this set is a male donor with ankylosing spondylitis or in good health (not recorded which).

The chain employs TRBV5-1 and TRBJ2-7; 7 positions match TRBD1. With V trimmed by 3 bases and J by 7 bases, 13 bases remained unmatched. CDR1 is SGHRS and CDR2 is YFSETQ in the germline V gene. The CDR3 has 15 residues. CDR3 sequence: CASSSRQGMLWEQYF. CDR3 DNA sequence: TGCGCCAGCAGCTCACGACAGGGTATGCTTTGGGAGCAGTACTTC. Full variable domain (missing parts from reference TRBV5-1 and TRBJ2-7): KAGVTQTPRYLIKTRGQQVTLSCSPISGHRSVSWYQQTPGQGLQFLFEYFSETQRNKGNFPGRFSGRQFSNSRSEMNVSTLELGDSALYLCASSSRQGMLWEQYFGPGTRLTVT.

The chain is built from TRBV27 and TRBJ2-2, with D unresolved. CDR3 length: 13 residues. The germline V gene encodes CDR1 MNHEY and CDR2 SMNVEV (reference sequence). The V end lost 3 bases, the J end lost 6 bases, and 8 bases lay between the germline ends. The CDR3 is CASSLVWAGELFF. The CDR3 bases are TGTGCCAGCAGTTTGGTTTGGGCCGGGGAGCTGTTTTTT.

For the CDR3, the DNA is TGCAGCGTTGACGTGGAATGGAATGAGCAGTTCTTC. Translation gives CSVDVEWNEQFF. The chain combines TRBV29-1 with TRBJ2-1; D not resolved. Trimming took off 3 bases at V and 7 bases at J, with 10 bases between the two ends. The CDR3 is 12 amino acids. The germline V gene encodes CDR1 SQVTM and CDR2 ANQGSEA.

V gene TRBV29-1 combines with J gene TRBJ1-1; D gene ambiguous. Germline V lookup: CDR1 SQVTM, CDR2 ANQGSEA. The germline V and J ends were trimmed by 6 bases and 5 bases, with 16 bases remaining between them. The CDR3 spans 13 residues. CDR3 protein: CSVYLGSKTEAFF. The CDR3 coding sequence is TGCAGCGTCTACCTCGGGTCGAAAACTGAAGCTTTCTTT.

Only a few counts were recorded for this clonotype. The chain uses TRBV20-1 and TRBJ2-1, with TRBD2 matching over 8 bases. V shed 5 bases, J shed 0 bases, and the junction held 15 bases outside the gene matches. The CDR3 extends over 18 amino acids. Germline CDR1 and CDR2: DFQATT and SNEGSKA (reference sequence). The CDR3 is CSASSLRAGAYSYNEQFF. The CDR3 DNA sequence: TGCAGTGCTTCTAGTCTCAGAGCGGGGGCATACTCCTACAATGAGCAGTTCTTC.

This clonotype was seen only a few times. This chain links TRBV5-1 with TRBJ2-7, with 7 bases that match TRBD1. CDR3 size: 15 residues. Looked up from germline, CDR1 is SGHRS and CDR2 is YFSETQ. V trimming: 4 bases; J trimming: 7 bases; junction bases outside the gene matches: 14. CDR3: CASSLTGTEITEQYF. The CDR3 DNA reads as TGCGCCAGCAGCCTAACCGGGACAGAGATTACGGAGCAGTACTTC.

The V and J genes are TRBV7-8 and TRBJ2-7, with D maybe TRBD1 (7 bases). V was trimmed by 5 bases and J by 4 bases, leaving 18 bases between them. The CDR3 is 15 residues long. From germline, CDR1 is SGHVS and CDR2 FQNEAQ. The CDR3, as DNA: TGTGCCAGCAGCCCGCAAACAGGGGCGGGGTACGAGCAGTACTTC. This encodes CASSPQTGAGYEQYF.

J is TRBJ2-7 and V is TRBV28; perhaps TRBD2 as D (6 bases). CDR3 length: 13 amino acids. Germline CDR1 reads MDHEN; CDR2 reads SYDVKM. Trimming took 2 bases from V and 6 from J, leaving 11 bases between them. The CDR3: CASSLLEGPEQYF. The CDR3 coding sequence is TGTGCCAGCAGTTTACTGGAGGGGCCCGAGCAGTACTTC.

The sample holds a few counts of this clonotype. This chain uses TRBV12-3 or TRBV12-4 with TRBJ2-5; maybe TRBD2 (6 bases). Trimming removed 3 bases at V and 0 bases at J, with 11 bases between. CDR3 length equals 15 residues. The CDR3 here is CASSFWGEYQETQYF. CDR3 coding DNA: TGTGCCAGCAGTTTTTGGGGGGAGTACCAAGAGACCCAGTACTTC.

This clonotype was observed a single time. The J gene is TRBJ1-1, the V gene TRBV5-1; 10 bases align to TRBD1. The V and J ends lost 4 bases and 3 bases, in that order; junction bases with no gene match: 3. CDR3 length equals 14 residues. Germline loops: CDR1 SGHRS, CDR2 YFSETQ. DNA of the CDR3: TGCGCCAGCAGCATCGACAGGGGGCACACTGAAGCTTTCTTT. Its protein product is CASSIDRGHTEAFF.